A single sample gave rise to the 30 T cell receptor beta chains below, sequenced in a study of T cell repertoires in cytomegalovirus infection. TCRdb recomputed calls from the reads with MiXCR, one row per CDR3 protein. The sample lists some 560,000 distinct CDR3 sequences, 40% seen once, with 40% to 60% in the top ten. The antigens for these receptors are not known. The starting material was cultured PBMCs, obtained from culture after CMV antigen stimulation. The receptor source for this set is a human donor in good health (CMV status not recorded). Some clones in this sample may be carry-over from other donors' samples.

The chain has TRBV3-1 and TRBJ2-3; 12 bases are shared with TRBD2. The junction had 6 bases not matched to a gene; V was cut back by 8 bases and J by 0 bases. The CDR3 is made up of 16 amino acids. Germline-derived CDR1 and CDR2 are LGHDT and YNNKEL (reference sequence). Here the CDR3 DNA reads TGTGCCAGCGGGACTAGCGGGTCCTCTAGCACAGATACGCAGTATTTT. Its translation is CASGTSGSSSTDTQYF.

This rearrangement joins TRBV12-3 or TRBV12-4 to TRBJ2-6; D assignment may be TRBD1 or TRBD2 (7 bases each). CDR3 length: 15 amino acids. V was pared by 3 bases and J by 4 bases, with 10 bases between. The CDR3 region has the DNA TGTGCCAGCAGTTTCCAGGGGGGGGGGGCCAACGTCCTGACTTTC. The encoded protein is CASSFQGGGANVLTF.

The chain recombines TRBV2 with TRBJ1-2; no clear D. The CDR3 covers 14 residues. V shed 5 bases and J shed 4 bases, with 14 bases lying between them. Germline values: CDR1 SNHLY, CDR2 FYNNEI. The CDR3 DNA reads TGTGCCAGCAGTCGGGAGGTGACCGGCTATGGCTACACCTTC. Translated: CASSREVTGYGYTF.

This chain joins TRBV5-5 and TRBJ2-1; TRBD1 is a possible D gene (6 bases). CDR3 length: 16 residues. Trimming shortened V by 2 bases and J by 6 bases, and 18 bases separated the two germline ends. Looked up from germline, CDR1 is SGHKS and CDR2 is YYEKEE (reference sequence). Written as DNA, the CDR3 is TGTGCCAGCAGCTTAACGTACAGGGCTCAATTCAATGAGCAGTTCTTC. This encodes CASSLTYRAQFNEQFF.

The table lists this clonotype with many counts. The rearrangement uses TRBV7-9 and TRBJ2-6; 7 bases match TRBD2. CDR1 is SEHNR and CDR2 is FQNEAQ in the germline V gene (reference sequence). The CDR3 has 21 amino acids. V gave up 3 bases and J gave up 0 bases; unmatched junction bases: 17. CDR3 amino acids: CASSLSLGRRGDLSGANVLTF. The CDR3, as DNA: TGTGCCAGCAGCTTGAGTCTAGGGCGCCGGGGGGATCTCTCTGGGGCCAACGTCCTGACTTTC. The variable domain in full, with the rest retrieved from reference TRBV7-9 and TRBJ2-6, is DTGVSQNPRHKITKRGQNVTFRCDPISEHNRLYWYRQTLGQGPEFLTYFQNEAQLEKSRLLSDRFSAERPKGSFSTLEIQRTEQGDSAMYLCASSLSLGRRGDLSGANVLTFGAGSRLTVL.

The chain employs TRBV4-1 and TRBJ1-1; no definite D call. Looked up from germline, CDR1 is MGHRA and CDR2 is YSYEKL. The CDR3 is 12 amino acids. V was cut by 1 base and J by 9 bases, with 9 bases left in between. CDR3 DNA sequence: TGCGCCAGCAGCCAAGTGGGAGCACAAGCTTTCTTT. This gives the protein CASSQVGAQAFF.

This chain joins TRBV5-1 and TRBJ2-3; D is ambiguous. Germline CDR1 reads SGHRS; CDR2 reads YFSETQ. This CDR3 has 12 residues. Trimming cost V 4 bases and J 8 bases, with 11 bases left between them. CDR3 region: CASSLNSGTQYF. In nucleotides, the CDR3 is TGCGCCAGCAGCCTTAACTCCGGTACGCAGTATTTT.

The rearrangement links TRBV5-5 to TRBJ1-5, with 7 positions matching TRBD1. The germline gives CDR1 SGHKS, CDR2 YYEKEE (reference sequence). After removal of 4 bases from V and 3 bases from J, the junction contained 7 bases not matched to a gene. The CDR3 covers 15 residues. In DNA form, the CDR3 reads TGTGCCAGCAGCGAACAGGGGTTGGTCAATCAGCCCCAGCATTTT. The encoded protein is CASSEQGLVNQPQHF. Using reference TRBV5-5 and TRBJ1-5 for the parts outside the CDR3, the full variable domain is DAGVTQSPTHLIKTRGQQVTLRCSPISGHKSVSWYQQVLGQGPQFIFQYYEKEERGRGNFPDRFSARQFPNYSSELNVNALLLGDSALYLCASSEQGLVNQPQHFGDGTRLSIL.

This chain uses TRBV20-1 with TRBJ1-1; D may be TRBD1 (6 bases). Trimming removed 1 base at V and 5 bases at J, with 14 bases between. Germline V lookup: CDR1 DFQATT, CDR2 SNEGSKA (reference sequence). This CDR3 comprises 14 residues. The CDR3 is CSARVGTIDTEAFF. CDR3 nucleotide sequence: TGCAGTGCTAGAGTTGGGACAATAGATACTGAAGCTTTCTTT.

This sequence joins TRBV4-2 and TRBJ1-1, with no clear D. The CDR3 spans 11 residues. The V gene lost 4 bases and the J gene lost 7 bases, with 7 bases spanning the gap. Per germline, CDR1 LGHNA and CDR2 YNFKEQ. The CDR3 is CASSLGNEAFF. The CDR3 bases are TGTGCCAGCAGCCTAGGTAATGAAGCTTTCTTT.

V and J are TRBV7-2 and TRBJ2-1; 16 nucleotides match TRBD2. This CDR3 comprises 14 residues. V lost 4 bases and J lost 15; bases outside the gene matches: 6. The V gene's germline CDR1 is SGHTA and CDR2 FQGNSA. The CDR3 nucleotides read TGTGCCAGCAGCTCCGGGACTAGCGGGGGGGTGGGGTTCTTC. Translated: CASSSGTSGGVGFF.

This clonotype was found a few times. V gene TRBV24-1 combines with J gene TRBJ1-5; 8 bases agree with TRBD1. Germline V gene sequence: CDR1 KGHDR, CDR2 SFDVKD. V was pared by 0 bases and J by 2 bases, with 11 bases of the junction left unmatched. The CDR3 is made up of 19 amino acids. This CDR3 is CATSDLSVSGGNRNQPQHF. The DNA of the CDR3 is TGTGCCACCAGTGATTTGTCGGTGTCAGGGGGCAATCGCAATCAGCCCCAGCATTTT.

The rearrangement joins TRBV28 to TRBJ1-2, with TRBD1 matching over 7 bases. The CDR3 extends over 14 amino acids. Trimming took 6 bases from V and 4 from J; bases not matched to a gene: 8. Germline CDR1 and CDR2: MDHEN and SYDVKM. CDR3 amino acids: CASRSRGGVYGYTF. CDR3 bases: TGTGCCAGCAGAAGCAGGGGGGGGGTCTATGGCTACACCTTC.

The rearrangement uses TRBV7-3 and TRBJ1-4, with TRBD1 matching over 9 bases. CDR1 and CDR2 from the germline V gene are SGHTA and FQGTGA. The CDR3 sequence is 12 residues long. J gave up 8 bases and V 7 bases, and 2 bases lay outside the gene matches. CDR3 DNA sequence: TGTGCCAGCAACAGGGGGCGAGAAAAACTGTTTTTT. Amino acid sequence: CASNRGREKLFF.

This clonotype was seen ten or more times. The V call is TRBV7-6, the J call TRBJ1-1; D is ambiguous. The CDR3 loop spans 16 amino acids. Germline CDR1 SGHVS, CDR2 FNYEAQ. Trimming took 0 bases from V and 0 from J, leaving 11 bases between them. CDR3 sequence reads: CASSLAQMGLNTEAFF. The CDR3 DNA sequence: TGTGCCAGCAGCTTAGCGCAGATGGGCCTGAACACTGAAGCTTTCTTT.

The V and J genes are TRBV7-9 and TRBJ2-3, with a possible D match to TRBD2 (6 bases). The CDR3 consists of 14 residues. V was shortened by 6 bases and J by 3 bases, with 13 bases between the two germline ends. Germline values: CDR1 SEHNR, CDR2 FQNEAQ (reference sequence). The CDR3, as DNA: TGTGCCAGCAGGACGGGAGTAGCAACAGATACGCAGTATTTT. Translation: CASRTGVATDTQYF.

This clonotype was found a few times. This sequence joins TRBV7-2 and TRBJ1-4; D perhaps matches TRBD1 (6 bases). Deletions cut 5 bases from V and 14 bases from J, with 21 bases between. The germline gives CDR1 SGHTA, CDR2 FQGNSA. This CDR3 is 14 amino acids long. The CDR3 DNA reads as TGTGCCAGCAGCCCGGACAGTTCATCCGCTAATCTGTTTTTT. This sequence encodes CASSPDSSSANLFF.

This sequence joins TRBV4-3 and TRBJ2-2, with 14 bases aligning to TRBD2. The CDR3 extends over 19 amino acids. Per germline, CDR1 LGHNA and CDR2 YSLEER. Trimming at V came to 5 bases and at J to 4 bases, leaving 12 bases not matched to a gene. The CDR3 loop reads CASSGGLGLAGEGTGELFF. The CDR3 coding sequence is TGCGCCAGCAGCGGGGGGCTGGGACTAGCGGGAGAGGGCACCGGGGAGCTGTTTTTT.

V is TRBV7-2 and J is TRBJ2-6; D remains ambiguous. The V gene lost 1 base and the J gene lost 0 bases, with 4 bases spanning the gap. This CDR3 spans 15 amino acids. Germline CDR1 SGHTA, CDR2 FQGNSA. CDR3: CASSLGHSGANVLTF. Written as DNA, the CDR3 is TGTGCCAGCAGCTTAGGTCACTCTGGGGCCAACGTCCTGACTTTC.

The J gene is TRBJ2-2, the V gene TRBV20-1; 10 nucleotides align to TRBD2. Trimming removed 0 bases from V and 7 bases from J; junction bases left unmatched: 14. The CDR3 runs to 18 residues. Germline V gene sequence: CDR1 DFQATT, CDR2 SNEGSKA (reference sequence). CDR3 nucleotide sequence: TGCAGTGCTAGAGATTTTGGCCCGGGACTAGCGATCGGCGGGGAGCTGTTTTTT. Its translation is CSARDFGPGLAIGGELFF.

This clonotype was detected only a few times. The chain uses TRBV19 and TRBJ2-1, with D hard to call. V lost 3 bases and J lost 9, with 15 bases in between. Germline loops: CDR1 LNHDA, CDR2 SQIVND (reference sequence). The CDR3 extends over 14 amino acids. Here the CDR3 DNA reads TGTGCCAGTAGTATTTCGGACGGCTCAGGTGAGCAGTTCTTC. Its translation is CASSISDGSGEQFF.

V gene TRBV20-1 combines with J gene TRBJ2-4; no clear D gene. Germline V gene sequence: CDR1 DFQATT, CDR2 SNEGSKA (reference sequence). V lost 6 bases to trimming and J lost 0 bases, with 12 bases between them. The CDR3 spans 14 residues. CDR3: CSAIAQRAKNIQYF. As DNA, the CDR3 is TGCAGTGCCATCGCCCAGAGAGCCAAAAACATTCAGTACTTC.

This chain joins TRBV4-1 and TRBJ2-1, with 10 bases aligning to TRBD1. This CDR3 region has 16 residues. V was clipped by 3 bases and J by 9 bases; unmatched bases: 11. Germline CDR1 is MGHRA and CDR2 is YSYEKL. The CDR3 loop is CASSQEPGQGKGEQFF. CDR3 sequence (DNA): TGCGCCAGCAGCCAGGAACCGGGACAGGGGAAAGGTGAGCAGTTCTTC.

This sequence joins TRBV12-5 and TRBJ2-2; no clear D gene. The V gene's germline CDR1 is LGHNT and CDR2 FRNRAP. With 3 bases removed from V and 6 bases from J, the gap between germline ends came to 5 bases. The CDR3 extends over 12 amino acids. Written as DNA, the CDR3 is TGTGCTAGTGGTTTAGGTCCCGGGGAGCTGTTTTTT. This encodes CASGLGPGELFF.

The V and J genes are TRBV20-1 and TRBJ2-1; 10 bases map to TRBD1. Germline V CDR1 and CDR2: DFQATT, SNEGSKA (reference sequence). V trimming: 1 base; J trimming: 9 bases; junction bases outside the gene matches: 9. The CDR3 is 15 amino acids. The CDR3 sequence is CSARAPRDRGVEQFF. The CDR3 bases are TGCAGTGCTAGAGCCCCCCGGGACAGGGGTGTTGAGCAGTTCTTC.

This clonotype has just a few counts. This chain links TRBV11-2 with TRBJ2-4, with D possibly TRBD1 on 5 matching bases. The V end lost 1 base, the J end lost 1 base, and 8 bases lay between the germline ends. CDR3 length: 15 amino acids. Germline assignment: CDR1 SGHAT and CDR2 FQNNGV. CDR3 protein: CASSLVAGAKNIQYF. In nucleotides, the CDR3 is TGTGCCAGCAGCTTAGTAGCAGGGGCCAAAAACATTCAGTACTTC.

There are a few counts of this clonotype. The CDR3 DNA sequence: TGCGCCAGCAGCCAAGGGACATCCCCGTACCCCGGCGGAGATACGCAGTATTTT. This sequence encodes CASSQGTSPYPGGDTQYF. The chain recombines TRBV4-1 with TRBJ2-3, with a tentative D call TRBD1 (5 bases). Between the trimmed V and J ends, which lost 1 base and 5 bases, there was a span of 22 bases. This CDR3 spans 18 amino acids. The germline gives CDR1 MGHRA, CDR2 YSYEKL.

This rearrangement joins TRBV7-6 to TRBJ2-1, with TRBD2 as a possible D gene (6 bases). The V gene lost 4 bases and the J gene lost 8 bases, with 12 bases spanning the gap. The CDR3 is 13 residues long. From germline, CDR1 is SGHVS and CDR2 FNYEAQ. The CDR3 loop reads CASSYSRGYEQFF. CDR3 coding DNA: TGTGCCAGCAGCTACTCCCGGGGGTATGAGCAGTTCTTC. Based on the CDR3 plus reference TRBV7-6 and TRBJ2-1, the full variable domain is GAGVSQSPRYKVTKRGQDVALRCDPISGHVSLYWYRQALGQGPEFLTYFNYEAQQDKSGLPNDRFSAERPEGSISTLTIQRTEQRDSAMYRCASSYSRGYEQFFGPGTRLTVL.

CDR3: CATTSGGADTQYF. The CDR3 DNA sequence: TGTGCCACCACTAGCGGGGGGGCAGATACGCAGTATTTT. The rearrangement links TRBV10-3 to TRBJ2-3; 13 bases line up with TRBD2. The J segment lost 4 bases and the V segment lost 10 bases, leaving 2 bases of the junction unmatched. Germline CDR1 is ENHRY and CDR2 is SYGVKD. The length of the CDR3 is 13 residues.

V gene TRBV20-1 combines with J gene TRBJ2-1; possible D gene TRBD1, 6 bases. CDR3 size: 16 residues. The V gene lost 5 bases and the J gene lost 1 base, with 18 bases spanning the gap. CDR1 is DFQATT and CDR2 is SNEGSKA in the germline V gene (reference sequence). Here the CDR3 reads CSAHTTGTPSYNEQFF. In DNA form, the CDR3 reads TGCAGTGCTCACACAACAGGGACCCCTTCCTACAATGAGCAGTTCTTC.